The table lists the clone carrying this T cell receptor (beta chain) with a few counts. Its antigen is unknown. This sample is part of a study of cytomegalovirus exposure and HLA in healthy donors. Whole-study findings and limits: Previous analysis showed most TCR beta V segments were productive about 90% or about 30% of the time.

Primers included in the PCR were 60 Vbeta and 13 Jbeta primers. The repertoire was sequenced with immunoSEQ multiplex PCR; TCRdb's copy has only in-frame clones and lacks some. Of about 130,000 clones in the sample, about 79% were seen once. Between the trimmed V and J ends, which lost 2 bases and 1 base, there was a span of 7 bases. The CDR3 spans 13 residues. Germline CDR1 SGDLS, CDR2 YYNGEE. Sample: PBMCs. This receptor was taken from a woman aged 45-65 years in good health and CMV-seronegative. The rearrangement links TRBV9 to TRBJ2-7; no definite D call. The CDR3 spells CASSVGESYEQYF. CDR3 bases: TGTGCCAGCAGCGTTGGAGAGTCCTACGAGCAGTACTTC.